The 2 T cell receptor beta chains below were found in one sample sequenced in a study of cytomegalovirus exposure and HLA in healthy donors. Both 60 Vbeta primers and 13 Jbeta primers went into the PCR. Profiled with immunoSEQ multiplex PCR; TCRdb holds only in-frame clones, not every one. Of roughly 120,000 clones listed, around three quarters are singletons. Sequencing was performed on PBMCs. These receptors were taken from a man aged 25 to 40 in good health and CMV-seropositive.

This clone was counted between two and nine times. The chain is built from TRBV14 and TRBJ1-1; 7 nucleotides agree with TRBD1. Looked up from germline, CDR1 is SGHDN and CDR2 is FVKESK. This CDR3 region has 14 residues. After removal of 5 bases from V and 1 base from J, the junction contained 4 bases not matched to a gene. The DNA of the CDR3 is TGTGCCAGCAGCAGGACAGGATGGAACACTGAAGCTTTCTTT. Amino acids: CASSRTGWNTEAFF.

The V gene is TRBV19, the J gene TRBJ2-2, with 8 bases identical to TRBD2. Looked up from germline, CDR1 is LNHDA and CDR2 is SQIVND (reference sequence). The CDR3 is 14 residues long. V lost 6 bases, J lost 6 bases, and 6 bases stayed unmatched. DNA for the CDR3: TGTGCCAGTAGCACAATCGGGGGGGCCGGGGAGCTGTTTTTT. It codes for CASSTIGGAGELFF.